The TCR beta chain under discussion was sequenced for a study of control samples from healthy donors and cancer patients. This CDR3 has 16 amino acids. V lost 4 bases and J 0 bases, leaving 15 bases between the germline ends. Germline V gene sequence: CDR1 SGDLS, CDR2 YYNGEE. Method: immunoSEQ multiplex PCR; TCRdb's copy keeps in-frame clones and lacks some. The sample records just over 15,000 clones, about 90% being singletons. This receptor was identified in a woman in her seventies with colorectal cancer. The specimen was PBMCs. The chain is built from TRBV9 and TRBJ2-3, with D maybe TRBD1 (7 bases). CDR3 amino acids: CASSTNRGLSTDTQYF. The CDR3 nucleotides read TGTGCCAGCAGCACCAACAGGGGACTTAGCACAGATACGCAGTATTTT.